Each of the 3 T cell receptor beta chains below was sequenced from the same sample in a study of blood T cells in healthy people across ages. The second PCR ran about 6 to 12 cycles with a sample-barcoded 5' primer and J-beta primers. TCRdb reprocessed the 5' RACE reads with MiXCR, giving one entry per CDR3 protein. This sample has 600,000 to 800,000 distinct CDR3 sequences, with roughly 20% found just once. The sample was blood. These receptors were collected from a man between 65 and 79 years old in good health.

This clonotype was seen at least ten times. This chain's CDR3 is CASSRGQGSHTDTQYF. The CDR3, as DNA: TGTGCCAGCAGCCGAGGACAGGGATCCCACACAGATACGCAGTATTTT. The chain uses TRBV7-2 and TRBJ2-3; TRBD1 matches 8 bases. Trimming at V came to 5 bases and at J to 2 bases, leaving 9 bases not matched to a gene. From germline, CDR1 is SGHTA and CDR2 FQGNSA. The CDR3 runs to 16 residues.

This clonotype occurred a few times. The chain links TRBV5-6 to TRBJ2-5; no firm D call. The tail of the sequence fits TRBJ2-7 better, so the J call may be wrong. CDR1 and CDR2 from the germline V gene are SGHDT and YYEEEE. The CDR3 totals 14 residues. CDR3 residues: CASSYWGITYEQYF. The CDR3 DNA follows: TGTGCCAGCAGCTATTGGGGAATAACCTACGAGCAGTACTTC.

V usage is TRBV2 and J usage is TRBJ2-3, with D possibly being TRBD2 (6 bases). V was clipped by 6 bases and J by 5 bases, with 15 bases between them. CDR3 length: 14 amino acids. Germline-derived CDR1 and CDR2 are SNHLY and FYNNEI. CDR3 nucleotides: TGTGCCAGCAGAGGGCGTTCTAGCGTAGATACGCAGTATTTT. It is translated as CASRGRSSVDTQYF.